These 3 T cell receptor beta chains originate from one sample sequenced in a study of blood T cell repertoires in COVID-19. TCRdb's copy holds only in-frame clones and misses some; the assay was immunoSEQ multiplex PCR. The data show some 87,000 clones, about 83% seen once. Source material: peripheral blood. The receptors originated from a man older than 75 with active or convalescent COVID-19.

The V gene is TRBV5-5, the J gene TRBJ1-5; D is ambiguous. CDR1 and CDR2 from the germline V gene are SGHKS and YYEKEE (reference sequence). The V and J ends lost 2 bases and 7 bases respectively, with 19 bases between them. The CDR3 is 16 amino acids. CDR3 DNA sequence: TGTGCCAGCAGCTTCCTCGGCAGGAGAGAGGGACAGCCCCAGCATTTT. Amino acid sequence: CASSFLGRREGQPQHF.

The V call is TRBV28, the J call TRBJ1-4; TRBD1 aligns across 7 bases. V gave up 6 bases and J gave up 1 base; unmatched junction bases: 2. This CDR3 comprises 14 residues. Germline CDR1 is MDHEN and CDR2 is SYDVKM. The CDR3 region is CASRGDRTNEKLFF. The CDR3 DNA reads as TGTGCCAGCAGGGGGGACAGAACTAATGAAAAACTGTTTTTT.

The gene calls are TRBV27 and TRBJ2-1; TRBD1 aligns across 7 bases. The J segment lost 4 bases and the V segment lost 5 bases, leaving 8 bases of the junction unmatched. Germline V CDR1 and CDR2: MNHEY, SMNVEV (reference sequence). This CDR3 contains 15 residues. The CDR3 loop reads CASSPAGTAYNEQFF. The CDR3 DNA sequence: TGTGCCAGCAGTCCAGCCGGGACAGCTTACAATGAGCAGTTCTTC.